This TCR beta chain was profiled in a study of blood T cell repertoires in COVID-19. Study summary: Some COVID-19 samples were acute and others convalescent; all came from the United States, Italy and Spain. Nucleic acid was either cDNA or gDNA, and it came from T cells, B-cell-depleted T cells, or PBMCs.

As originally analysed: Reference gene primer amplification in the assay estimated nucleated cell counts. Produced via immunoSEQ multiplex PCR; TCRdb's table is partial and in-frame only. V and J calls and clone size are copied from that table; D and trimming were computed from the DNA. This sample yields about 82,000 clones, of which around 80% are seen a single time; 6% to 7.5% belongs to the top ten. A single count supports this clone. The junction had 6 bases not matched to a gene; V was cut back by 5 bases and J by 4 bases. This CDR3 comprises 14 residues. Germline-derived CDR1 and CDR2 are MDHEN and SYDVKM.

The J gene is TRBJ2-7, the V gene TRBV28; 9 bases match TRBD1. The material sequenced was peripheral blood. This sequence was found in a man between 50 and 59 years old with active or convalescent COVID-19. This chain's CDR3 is CASSQQGARYEQYV. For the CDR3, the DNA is TGTGCCAGCAGTCAACAGGGGGCCAGGTACGAGCAGTACGTC.